This T cell receptor beta chain was recorded in a study of blood T cell repertoires in COVID-19. About the study: From T cells, B-cell-depleted T cells, or PBMCs came the material, which was cDNA or gDNA.

Here immunoSEQ multiplex PCR was the method, and the copy in TCRdb shows in-frame clones only, minus some. The sample has over 60,000 clones, 82% seen once. CDR3 length: 12 amino acids. Germline-derived CDR1 and CDR2 are SGHAT and FQNNGV. The V and J ends lost 1 base and 2 bases respectively, with 3 bases between them. The sequenced sample was peripheral blood. This chain uses TRBV11-2 with TRBJ2-7; no clear D. This TCR was sampled from a human donor in a cohort sampled during active COVID-19. The CDR3 DNA reads TGTGCCAGCAGCTTAGGAGCCTACGAGCAGTACTTC. This encodes CASSLGAYEQYF. Using reference TRBV11-2 and TRBJ2-7 for the parts outside the CDR3, the full variable domain is EAGVAQSPRYKIIEKRQSVAFWCNPISGHATLYWYQQILGQGPKLLIQFQNNGVVDDSQLPKDRFSAERLKGVDSTLKIQPAKLEDSAVYLCASSLGAYEQYFGPGTRLTVT.